These T cell receptor beta chains were read from a single sample in a study of identical twins. TCRdb recomputed calls from the 5' RACE reads with MiXCR, one row per CDR3 protein. The table has hundreds of thousands of distinct CDR3 sequences, 20% to 25% seen once. These data were also reused for a study on T cells expressing NK-cell markers.

The sample comprised PBMCs. These receptors all come from a woman in her late teens or twenties in good health. The CDR3 runs from the conserved cysteine through the conserved F or W. Fields, in order: clone size, V gene, CDR3 protein. A row's size may be missing; if present it is once, few, many or a size class.

.	TRBV7-8	CASSLVSGRGYEQYF
.	TRBV11-1	CASSLDTRVLTGELFF
many	TRBV7-9	CASSLAGEEQFF
few	TRBV15	CATSRESGTLIYGYTF
few	TRBV18	CASSPDSGVYNEQFF
.	TRBV20-1	CSAPGQGASRANVLTF
.	TRBV7-9	CASSPPGANEQYF
many	TRBV6-1	CASRTRSTDTQYF
.	TRBV7-2	CASSFRAANNEQFF
.	TRBV20-1	CSARAPGLATDTQYF
.	TRBV20-1	CSGAGGRNEQFF
.	TRBV5-1	CASSLAGRPRGNEQFF
many	TRBV20-1	CSASRQGYGHEQYF
few	TRBV5-1	CATTTRTGGTGELFF
.	TRBV25-1	CATTSGGSGTQYF
.	TRBV14	CASSQVGQATREAFF
.	TRBV20-1	CSARTSGTSDTQYF
.	TRBV27	CASSFPGRGIYEQYF
.	TRBV29-1	CSVEGRREQYF
many	TRBV12-3/TRBV12-4	CASSPRTASYNEQFF
.	TRBV20-1	CSARGLAGHNEQFF
few	TRBV6-5	CASSYFGGLTSKDTQYF
few	TRBV7-2	CASSTGLSGRRDEQFF
many	TRBV3-1	CASSQSLGGTDTQYF